These 3 T cell receptor beta chains came from one sample sequenced in a study of blood T cell repertoires in COVID-19. Data came from immunoSEQ multiplex PCR; TCRdb stores just in-frame clones and leaves some out. Of around 110,000 clones listed, more than 75% are singletons. Sequencing was performed on peripheral blood. The receptors stem from a man between 65 and 85 years old with acute or convalescent COVID-19.

This chain uses TRBV19 with TRBJ1-2, with TRBD1 matching 7 bases. The CDR3 is made up of 13 amino acids. Germline loops: CDR1 LNHDA, CDR2 SQIVND (reference sequence). V gave up 4 bases and J gave up 4 bases; unmatched junction bases: 3. The CDR3, as DNA: TGTGCCAGTAGTACGACAGGGACCTATGGCTACACCTTC. Translating gives CASSTTGTYGYTF.

The chain links TRBV9 to TRBJ2-7; D may be TRBD1 (5 bases). The CDR3 runs 16 residues. The V end was cut by 0 bases, the J end by 2 bases, with 15 bases between. CDR1 is SGDLS and CDR2 is YYNGEE in the germline V gene. CDR3 sequence (DNA): TGTGCCAGCAGCGTAGGGTCGTCAGGGTTCGCCTACGAGCAGTACTTC. It is translated as CASSVGSSGFAYEQYF.

The chain has TRBV5-1 and TRBJ1-1; 8 bases align to TRBD1. Germline V CDR1 and CDR2: SGHRS, YFSETQ. The CDR3 sequence is 15 residues long. V lost 4 bases and J lost 1; bases outside the gene matches: 6. Written as DNA, the CDR3 is TGCGCCAGCAGCACCGGACAGGGACCGAACACTGAAGCTTTCTTT. It codes for CASSTGQGPNTEAFF.